The clone carrying this T cell receptor (beta chain) came up a few times. V dropped 3 bases and J dropped 6 bases, with 12 bases sitting between them. Germline V gene data show CDR1 as SGHTA and CDR2 as FQGNSA. This CDR3 is built from 14 residues. These data come from a study of blood T cell repertoires in COVID-19. Study-level background: Spain, Italy and the United States supplied samples that represented acute and convalescent COVID-19. In each case, the material was cDNA or gDNA derived from T cells, B-cell-depleted T cells, or PBMCs.

How the authors handled the data: Amplifying reference gene primers gave estimates of nucleated cell counts. Profiling relied on immunoSEQ multiplex PCR, and the TCRdb table lists in-frame clones only, not all of them. V, J and clone size are those of that table, while D and trimming were read from the DNA. Of just under 350,000 clones in the sample, around 90% are singletons; the top ten hold less than 3.5%. This TCR derives from a woman aged 18-29 years who had recovered from COVID-19. The sample consisted of peripheral blood. The V call is TRBV7-2, the J call TRBJ1-5; a weak D match, TRBD1 (6 bases). CDR3 sequence: CASSFSGVGQPQHF. CDR3 DNA sequence: TGTGCCAGCAGCTTTTCAGGGGTCGGTCAGCCCCAGCATTTT.